Described below is a single TCR beta chain sequence and its context. Its antigen remains unknown. Germline V gene lookup returns CDR1 LNHDA and CDR2 SQIVND (reference sequence). After removal of 4 bases from V and 9 bases from J, the junction contained 14 bases not matched to a gene. The CDR3 spans 16 residues. This entry belongs to a study of cytomegalovirus exposure and HLA in healthy donors. Study-level information: From HLA-typed donors, an early data release held 70 million to 95 million unique TCRs.

The primer mix had 60 Vbeta and 13 Jbeta primers. Clones were sequenced by immunoSEQ multiplex PCR, and TCRdb holds only the in-frame ones, with some missing. The table lists about 150,000 clones, approximately 82% of them singletons, with about 6.4% in the top ten. Overall study results and limits: In presence/absence analyses, roughly uniform sequencing depth across donors was assumed. Sequencing likely caused a cluster of highly shared sequence variants.

V is TRBV19 and J is TRBJ2-1, with 8 bases fitting TRBD1. The TCR sequence derives from a woman between 45 and 65 years old in good health and CMV-seropositive. The source material was PBMCs. CDR3 residues: CASSTLDRGGGGEQFF. The CDR3 DNA sequence: TGTGCCAGTAGTACCCTAGACAGGGGAGGTGGAGGTGAGCAGTTCTTC.